One and the same sample provided the 20 T cell receptor beta chains below, sequenced in a study of cytomegalovirus exposure and HLA in healthy donors (TCRdb year 2017). Library preparation was by the immunoSEQ multiplex PCR assay. For the multiplex PCR, a mixture combining 60 forward primers for TCR Vbeta segments and 13 reverse primers for TCR Jbeta segments was used. TCRdb re-hosts the immuneACCESS table, in-frame sequences only. Its copies lack some clones; in the studies checked, an unresolved V gene accounts for under half of them, and the cause for the rest is not known. The sample table lists more than 95,000 clones, around three quarters of them with a count of one. The top ten constitute roughly 3.5% of the sample. The specimen was PBMCs. These receptors came from a man in his forties or fifties in good health and CMV-seronegative.

The rearrangement joins TRBV5-6 to TRBJ1-6, with D possibly TRBD1 on 5 matching bases. Germline V gives CDR1 SGHDT, CDR2 YYEEEE. The V end lost 2 bases, the J end lost 7 bases, and 7 bases lay between the germline ends. The CDR3 sequence is 13 residues long. The CDR3 loop reads CASSLQENSPLHF. DNA of the CDR3: TGTGCCAGCAGCTTACAGGAAAATTCACCCCTCCACTTT.

The genes are TRBV6-5 and TRBJ2-3, with TRBD2 as a possible D gene (5 bases). CDR3 length: 12 residues. Germline CDR1 and CDR2: MNHEY and SVGAGI. The V end was cut by 7 bases, the J end by 7 bases, with 12 bases between. DNA for the CDR3: TGTGCCAGCAAGGTCGGGGAGAATACGCAGTATTTT. Amino acids: CASKVGENTQYF.

This rearrangement joins TRBV5-1 to TRBJ1-2, with 9 bases aligning to TRBD1. Trimming at V came to 3 bases and at J to 5 bases, leaving 5 bases not matched to a gene. The CDR3 has 14 amino acids. CDR1 and CDR2 (germline): SGHRS, YFSETQ. CDR3 residues: CASSSTGGTYGYTF. CDR3 DNA: TGCGCCAGCAGCTCGACAGGGGGAACGTATGGCTACACCTTC.

The V gene is TRBV15, the J gene TRBJ2-3; 8 bases map to TRBD1. J lost 6 bases, V lost 0 bases, and 8 bases had no gene match. Germline CDR1 reads LNHNV; CDR2 reads YYDKDF (reference sequence). The CDR3 totals 16 residues. The chain's CDR3 is CATSRDQQTGADTQYF. DNA for the CDR3: TGTGCCACCAGCAGAGATCAACAGACAGGGGCCGATACGCAGTATTTT.

The chain couples TRBV19 to TRBJ1-5, with no clear D. There are 16 residues in the CDR3. The V gene's germline CDR1 is LNHDA and CDR2 SQIVND (reference sequence). Trimming shortened V by 0 bases and J by 8 bases, and 17 bases separated the two germline ends. The CDR3 DNA reads as TGTGCCAGTAGTATAGATCTGAGACTTCGGGGAGAGCCCCAGCATTTT. This sequence encodes CASSIDLRLRGEPQHF.

This rearrangement joins TRBV27 to TRBJ2-5; TRBD1 agrees at 9 bases. Trimming at V came to 5 bases and at J to 5 bases, leaving 6 bases not matched to a gene. CDR3 length equals 14 residues. CDR1 MNHEY and CDR2 SMNVEV come from the germline V gene (reference sequence). CDR3 nucleotides: TGTGCCAGCAGTGTCCGGGACAGGGCTGAGACCCAGTACTTC. Its protein product is CASSVRDRAETQYF.

The V call is TRBV27, the J call TRBJ2-1; a weak D match, TRBD1 (5 bases). Trimming removed 9 bases from V and 2 bases from J, with 8 bases in between. Germline-derived CDR1 and CDR2 are MNHEY and SMNVEV (reference sequence). CDR3 length: 12 amino acids. CDR3 nucleotides: TGTGCCAGTACAGGACCCTACAATGAGCAGTTCTTC. This translates into CASTGPYNEQFF.

The chain has TRBV9 and TRBJ2-5; TRBD2 aligns across 8 bases. In germline, CDR1 is SGDLS, CDR2 YYNGEE. The CDR3 is made up of 11 amino acids. Losses at the gene ends were 7 bases for V and 4 bases for J; bases not matched to a gene: 0. CDR3 DNA: TGTGCCAGCGCGGGGGGAGAGACCCAGTACTTC. Protein sequence: CASAGGETQYF.

The chain has TRBV6-4 and TRBJ2-1, with TRBD1 identical over 10 bases. The CDR3 totals 16 residues. CDR1 and CDR2 from the germline V gene are MRHNA and SNTAGT. Trimming removed 2 bases from V and 6 bases from J; junction bases left unmatched: 7. The CDR3 reads CASSDRVGQGRNEQFF. In DNA form, the CDR3 reads TGTGCCAGCAGTGACAGAGTGGGACAGGGGCGCAATGAGCAGTTCTTC.

This clone was found once. V and J are TRBV7-2 and TRBJ2-1; TRBD1 matches at 9 bases. V lost 5 bases, J lost 3 bases, and 5 bases stayed unmatched. The CDR3 sequence is 15 residues long. CDR1 and CDR2 (germline): SGHTA, FQGNSA. The CDR3 nucleotides are TGTGCCAGCAGCCCCCGACAGGGGGACTACAATGAGCAGTTCTTC. This codes for CASSPRQGDYNEQFF.

The J gene is TRBJ1-4, the V gene TRBV4-3; 8 nucleotides align to TRBD1. Germline V gene lookup returns CDR1 LGHNA and CDR2 YSLEER. This CDR3 contains 13 residues. The J segment lost 8 bases and the V segment lost 11 bases, leaving 10 bases of the junction unmatched. CDR3 DNA sequence: TGCGCCGGCACCGTTAACAGGGGGGAAAAACTGTTTTTT. It specifies CAGTVNRGEKLFF.

This rearrangement joins TRBV9 to TRBJ2-5, with a weak D call TRBD2 (6 bases). V lost 4 bases and J 3 bases, leaving 13 bases between the germline ends. The CDR3 totals 14 residues. Looked up from germline, CDR1 is SGDLS and CDR2 is YYNGEE. CDR3: CASSKEGVEETQYF. CDR3 coding DNA: TGTGCCAGCAGCAAGGAGGGCGTGGAAGAGACCCAGTACTTC. Supplemented by reference TRBV9 and TRBJ2-5, the full variable domain reads DSGVTQTPKHLITATGQRVTLRCSPRSGDLSVYWYQQSLDQGLQFLIQYYNGEERAKGNILERFSAQQFPDLHSELNLSSLELGDSALYFCASSKEGVEETQYFGPGTRLLVL.

This chain uses TRBV29-1 with TRBJ1-1; D is perhaps TRBD1 (6 bases). CDR1 and CDR2 from the germline V gene are SQVTM and ANQGSEA. Trimming shortened V by 4 bases and J by 6 bases, and 12 bases separated the two germline ends. CDR3 length: 12 residues. Written as DNA, the CDR3 is TGCAGCGTTGTCCAGGGGTCCGCTGAAGCTTTCTTT. Its protein product is CSVVQGSAEAFF. The whole variable domain, remainder taken from reference TRBV29-1 and TRBJ1-1, is SAVISQKPSRDICQRGTSLTIQCQVDSQVTMMFWYRQQPGQSLTLIATANQGSEATYESGFVIDKFPISRPNLTFSTLTVSNMSPEDSSIYLCSVVQGSAEAFFGQGTRLTVV.

The chain joins TRBV29-1 to TRBJ2-7, with TRBD1 identical over 9 bases. The CDR3 has 12 residues. The V segment lost 6 bases and the J segment 4 bases; nucleotides outside the gene matches: 4. In germline, CDR1 is SQVTM, CDR2 ANQGSEA. The CDR3 is CSVQGAWYEQYF. The DNA of the CDR3 is TGCAGCGTACAGGGGGCTTGGTACGAGCAGTACTTC.

V and J are TRBV28 and TRBJ1-2, with a possible D match to TRBD1 (6 bases). The germline V and J ends were trimmed by 2 bases and 8 bases, with 15 bases remaining between them. This CDR3 contains 14 residues. Looked up from germline, CDR1 is MDHEN and CDR2 is SYDVKM. The CDR3 reads CASSLVGGAGGYTF. The CDR3 nucleotides read TGTGCCAGCAGTTTAGTGGGGGGGGCTGGAGGCTACACCTTC.

V usage is TRBV4-3 and J usage is TRBJ1-1, with D unresolved. This CDR3 region has 13 residues. Trimming shortened V by 0 bases and J by 5 bases, and 7 bases separated the two germline ends. Germline V lookup: CDR1 LGHNA, CDR2 YSLEER. This CDR3 reads CASSQDRGTEAFF. The CDR3 bases are TGCGCCAGCAGCCAAGATCGAGGGACTGAAGCTTTCTTT.

The V and J genes are TRBV4-3 and TRBJ1-5; TRBD1 agrees at 9 bases. In germline, CDR1 is LGHNA, CDR2 YSLEER. This CDR3 region has 14 residues. Trimming at V came to 3 bases and at J to 7 bases, leaving 4 bases not matched to a gene. The CDR3 DNA sequence: TGCGCCAGCAGCCAGGGACAGGGTGGACAGCCCCAGCATTTT. Protein: CASSQGQGGQPQHF.

V is TRBV30 and J is TRBJ1-2; possibly TRBD1 for D (5 bases). The CDR3 is 14 amino acids. Germline V gives CDR1 GTSNPN, CDR2 SVGIG (reference sequence). Trimming removed 0 bases from V and 0 bases from J, with 8 bases in between. CDR3 DNA: TGTGCCTGGAGTGTTCACAGGTCTAACTATGGCTACACCTTC. Amino acids: CAWSVHRSNYGYTF. The whole variable domain, filled in from reference TRBV30 and TRBJ1-2, reads SQTIHQWPATLVQPVGSPLSLECTVEGTSNPNLYWYRQAAGRGLQLLFYSVGIGQISSEVPQNLSASRPQDRQFILSSKKLLLSDSGFYLCAWSVHRSNYGYTFGSGTRLTVV.

This chain links TRBV7-9 with TRBJ1-4, with D possibly matching TRBD1 (6 bases). Per germline, CDR1 SEHNR and CDR2 FQNEAQ (reference sequence). CDR3 length equals 19 residues. V gave up 2 bases and J gave up 3 bases, with 22 bases separating them. The CDR3 spells CASSLLLWGPRSPNEKLFF. CDR3 DNA sequence: TGTGCCAGCAGCTTATTGCTTTGGGGGCCCCGGAGCCCTAATGAAAAACTGTTTTTT.

CDR3: CAWRGGPGELFF. CDR3 bases: TGTGCCTGGAGGGGGGGGCCCGGGGAGCTGTTTTTT. The chain joins TRBV30 to TRBJ2-2, with D perhaps matching TRBD2 (7 bases). Germline V gene data show CDR1 as GTSNPN and CDR2 as SVGIG (reference sequence). Trimming took 3 bases from V and 6 from J, leaving 8 bases between them. This CDR3 has 12 residues. Based on the CDR3 plus reference TRBV30 and TRBJ2-2, the full variable domain is SQTIHQWPATLVQPVGSPLSLECTVEGTSNPNLYWYRQAAGRGLQLLFYSVGIGQISSEVPQNLSASRPQDRQFILSSKKLLLSDSGFYLCAWRGGPGELFFGEGSRLTVL.